This T cell receptor beta chain stems from a study of T-cell reconstitution after alpha-beta-depleted transplantation in children. Study-wide points: A year had passed since transplant, and T-cell counts and diversity by then came mostly from newly produced T cells.

Germline values: CDR1 DFQATT, CDR2 SNEGSKA (reference sequence). There are 13 residues in the CDR3. The V end lost 3 bases, the J end lost 1 base, and 7 bases lay between the germline ends. Preparation of the TCRbeta library used unique molecular identifiers. TCRdb processed the PCR reads anew with MiXCR; each CDR3 protein has one entry. Of hundreds of thousands of distinct CDR3 sequences in the sample, around 9.9% are singletons; the top ten hold roughly 30%. This clonotype was counted at least ten times. The target antigen is unknown. Sequenced here: PBMCs, sampled before TCRalphabeta/CD19-depleted stem cell transplant. The chain uses TRBV20-1 and TRBJ1-5; no definite D call. The TCR sequence derives from a child under two years old with acute myeloid leukemia, due to receive a stem cell transplant. This CDR3 reads CSARGLSNQPQHF. CDR3 nucleotide sequence: TGCAGTGCTAGGGGCCTAAGCAATCAGCCCCAGCATTTT.